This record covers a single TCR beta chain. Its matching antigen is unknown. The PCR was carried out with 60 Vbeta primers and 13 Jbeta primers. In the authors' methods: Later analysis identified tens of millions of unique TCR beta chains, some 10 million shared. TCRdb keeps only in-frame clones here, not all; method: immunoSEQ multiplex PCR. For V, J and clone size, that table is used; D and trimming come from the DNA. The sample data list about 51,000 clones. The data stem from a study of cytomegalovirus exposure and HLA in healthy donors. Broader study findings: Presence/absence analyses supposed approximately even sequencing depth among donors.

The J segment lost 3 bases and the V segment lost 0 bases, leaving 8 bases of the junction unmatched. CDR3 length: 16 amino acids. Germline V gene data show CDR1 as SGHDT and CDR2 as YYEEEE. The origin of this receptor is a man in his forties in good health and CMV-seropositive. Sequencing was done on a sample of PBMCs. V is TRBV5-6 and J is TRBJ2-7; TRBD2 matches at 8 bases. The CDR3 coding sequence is TGTGCCAGCAGCTTGGGTCCTGCGGGAGGAATCTACGAGCAGTACTTC. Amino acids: CASSLGPAGGIYEQYF.